This entry features one TCR beta chain sequence. No antigen is known for it. One base away there is no much larger clone; base qualities are not given. The collaborating institutions used their own protocols to collect whole blood in K2EDTA tubes. For TCRbeta analysis, collaborator samples were shipped as frozen whole blood, as isolated PBMCs, or as DNA extracted from either sample type. The immunoSEQ Assay, a bias-controlled multiplex PCR, was used to amplify TCRbeta CDR3 regions from genomic DNA. The study's processing was this. Nucleated cell counts per sample were estimated from amplification of reference gene primers within the assay. To quantify the absolute abundance of each unique TCRbeta CDR3 rearrangement, sequence reads were collapsed and filtered. Productive Simpson clonality was computed per sample as the square root of Simpson's diversity index over productive rearrangements. Sourced from immuneACCESS, this table was stored by TCRdb with only in-frame sequences that have V and J called. A share of the clones is absent; for the studies checked, an unresolved V gene accounts for under half, and the remainder has no known explanation. D and trimming come from the DNA, and the V and J calls and clone size come from that table. The sample profile shows about 240,000 clones; roughly nine tenths of them were found once. The ten largest clones take up roughly 6.3% of the sample.

This entry belongs to a study of blood T cell repertoires in COVID-19 (TCRdb year 2020). Study-level background: Samples covering the acute and convalescent phases of COVID-19 were provided by collaborators in the United States, Italy and Spain. The prospective study material was composed of cDNA or gDNA derived from T cells, B-cell-depleted T cells, or PBMCs. Deeply sampled blood TCRbeta repertoires from subjects exposed to, actively infected with, or recovered from COVID-19 were included in the dataset. The repertoires were made available in a free public database intended to serve as a resource for research on the immune response to SARS-CoV-2. Samples came from the ongoing ImmuneRACE study (first 160 participants) plus 1,254 subjects from 6 global collaborators. Sample metadata almost always included a de-identified subject ID, COVID-19 status, age in years and sex. Where available, HLA class I and class II types were obtained from metadata supplied by the sample provider rather than from assay-based typing.

The CDR3 sequence holds 13 residues, the cysteine and phenylalanine included. Only CDR3 DNA is held: 39 bases, read in frame from base 1. In the germline V gene (reference sequence), CDR1 corresponds to GTSNPN and CDR2 to SVGIG. Germline trimming: 5 bases from V, 2 bases from J; junction bases outside gene matches: 3. What the research found in general, with its limitations: The quantity of clinical and demographic metadata differed by source and by participant and was supplied without curation.

This clonotype originated in a man between 60 and 70 years old with acute or convalescent COVID-19. This receptor chain uses TRBV30 and TRBJ2-7, with TRBD1 matching 10 junction bases. The source material was peripheral blood. The nucleotide sequence is given as TGTGCCTGGGACAGGGGGCAAACCTACGAGCAGTACTTC. The resulting protein is CAWDRGQTYEQYF.